This TCR beta chain was obtained from a study of memory CD8 T cells in hepatitis C reinfection. The overall study: Chronic HCV followed reinfection in a couple of donors who cleared primary infection. A positive HCV RNA test after two negatives ≥60 days apart defined reinfection.

Time point noted: late/post reinfection, 12 to 24 weeks after detection. Sorted cells were sequenced directly ex vivo without any in vitro expansion. Total naive CD8 T cells were sorted as viable CD3+ CD8+ CD45RO- cells from a couple of donors. The protocol was immunoSEQ multiplex PCR, while the TCRdb copy is restricted to in-frame clones and leaves out a portion. The sample comprises a few thousand clones, roughly 87% of which are singletons, and under 30% rests with the top ten. Germline V lookup: CDR1 SGHNT, CDR2 YENEEA. CDR3 length: 12 amino acids. The chain carries TRBV11-3 and TRBJ2-2; D remains unclear. This clonotype was sampled from a man in his fifties with hepatitis C virus infection. Source material: naive CD8+ T cells sorted from blood. CDR3 residues: CVSGTGTGELFF. The CDR3 DNA is TGTGTCTCAGGAACTGGCACCGGGGAGCTGTTTTTT.